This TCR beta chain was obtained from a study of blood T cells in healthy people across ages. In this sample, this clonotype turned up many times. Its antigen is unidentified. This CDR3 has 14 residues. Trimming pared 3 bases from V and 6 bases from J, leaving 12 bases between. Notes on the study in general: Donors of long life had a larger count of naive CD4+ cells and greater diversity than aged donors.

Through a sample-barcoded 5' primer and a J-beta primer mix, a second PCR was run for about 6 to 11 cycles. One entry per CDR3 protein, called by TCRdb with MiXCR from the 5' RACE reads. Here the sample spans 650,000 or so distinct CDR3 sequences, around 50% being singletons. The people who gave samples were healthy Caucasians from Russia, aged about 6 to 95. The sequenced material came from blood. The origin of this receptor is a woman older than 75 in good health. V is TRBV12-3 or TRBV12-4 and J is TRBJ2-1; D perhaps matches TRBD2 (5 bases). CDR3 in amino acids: CASSLRRFGNEQFF. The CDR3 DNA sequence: TGTGCCAGCAGTTTGCGGAGGTTTGGCAATGAGCAGTTCTTC.